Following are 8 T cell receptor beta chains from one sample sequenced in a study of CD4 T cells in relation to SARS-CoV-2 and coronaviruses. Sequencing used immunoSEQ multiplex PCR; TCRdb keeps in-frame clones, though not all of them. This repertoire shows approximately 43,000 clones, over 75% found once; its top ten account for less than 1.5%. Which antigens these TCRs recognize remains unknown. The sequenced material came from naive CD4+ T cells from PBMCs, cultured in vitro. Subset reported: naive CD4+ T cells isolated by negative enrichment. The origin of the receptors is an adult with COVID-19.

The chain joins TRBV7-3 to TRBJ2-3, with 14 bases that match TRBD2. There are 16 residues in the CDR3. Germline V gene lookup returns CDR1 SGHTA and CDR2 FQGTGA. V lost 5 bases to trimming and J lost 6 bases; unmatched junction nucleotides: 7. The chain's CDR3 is CASSRGLAGGIDTQYF. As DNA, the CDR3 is TGTGCCAGCAGCCGAGGACTAGCGGGAGGTATTGATACGCAGTATTTT.

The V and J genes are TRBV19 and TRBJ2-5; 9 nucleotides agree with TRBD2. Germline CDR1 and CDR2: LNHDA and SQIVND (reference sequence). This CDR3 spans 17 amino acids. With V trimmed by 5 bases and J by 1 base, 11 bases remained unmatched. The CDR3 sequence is CASSHGFLAGSQETQYF. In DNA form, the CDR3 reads TGTGCCAGTAGTCATGGGTTCCTAGCGGGAAGCCAAGAGACCCAGTACTTC.

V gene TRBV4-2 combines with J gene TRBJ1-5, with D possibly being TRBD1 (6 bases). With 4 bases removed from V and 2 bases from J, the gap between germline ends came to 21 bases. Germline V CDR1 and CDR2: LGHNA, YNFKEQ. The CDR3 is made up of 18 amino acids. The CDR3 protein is CASSRVGGEVGGNQPQHF. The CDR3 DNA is TGTGCCAGCAGCCGGGTGGGGGGCGAAGTGGGTGGCAATCAGCCCCAGCATTTT.

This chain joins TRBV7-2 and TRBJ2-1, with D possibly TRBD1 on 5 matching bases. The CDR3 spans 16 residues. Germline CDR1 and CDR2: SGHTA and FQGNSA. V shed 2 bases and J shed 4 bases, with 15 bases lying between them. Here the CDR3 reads CASSLKGLGQYNEQFF. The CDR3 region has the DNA TGTGCCAGCAGCTTAAAAGGGCTAGGACAATACAATGAGCAGTTCTTC.

The CDR3 nucleotides are TGTGCCAGCCAAACTACTAATTTGGAGAATGAGCAGTTCTTC. This sequence encodes CASQTTNLENEQFF. The chain joins TRBV28 to TRBJ2-1; D is uncertain. Germline loops: CDR1 MDHEN, CDR2 SYDVKM. The ends were cut back, 8 bases at V and 7 bases at J, with 18 bases in the middle. The CDR3 consists of 14 residues.

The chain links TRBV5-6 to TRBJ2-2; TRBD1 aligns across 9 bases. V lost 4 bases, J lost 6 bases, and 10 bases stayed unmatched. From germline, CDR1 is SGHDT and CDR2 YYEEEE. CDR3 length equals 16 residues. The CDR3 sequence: CASSHAGTGKSGELFF. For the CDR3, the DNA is TGTGCCAGCAGCCACGCCGGGACAGGGAAATCCGGGGAGCTGTTTTTT.

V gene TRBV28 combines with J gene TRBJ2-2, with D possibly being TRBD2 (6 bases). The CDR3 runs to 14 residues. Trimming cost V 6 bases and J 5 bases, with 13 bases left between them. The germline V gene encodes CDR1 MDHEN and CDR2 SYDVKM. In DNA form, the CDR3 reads TGTGCCAGCAGACCGGGAGCGGTAACCGGGGAGCTGTTTTTT. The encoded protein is CASRPGAVTGELFF.

DNA of the CDR3: TGTGCCAGCAGCTTGGACGCAGGGATCGACAGGGTTGGGGCCAACGTCCTGACTTTC. It codes for CASSLDAGIDRVGANVLTF. The chain couples TRBV5-5 to TRBJ2-6, with TRBD1 matching over 7 bases. There are 19 residues in the CDR3. With V trimmed by 0 bases and J by 3 bases, 12 bases remained unmatched. Germline V gene sequence: CDR1 SGHKS, CDR2 YYEKEE (reference sequence).